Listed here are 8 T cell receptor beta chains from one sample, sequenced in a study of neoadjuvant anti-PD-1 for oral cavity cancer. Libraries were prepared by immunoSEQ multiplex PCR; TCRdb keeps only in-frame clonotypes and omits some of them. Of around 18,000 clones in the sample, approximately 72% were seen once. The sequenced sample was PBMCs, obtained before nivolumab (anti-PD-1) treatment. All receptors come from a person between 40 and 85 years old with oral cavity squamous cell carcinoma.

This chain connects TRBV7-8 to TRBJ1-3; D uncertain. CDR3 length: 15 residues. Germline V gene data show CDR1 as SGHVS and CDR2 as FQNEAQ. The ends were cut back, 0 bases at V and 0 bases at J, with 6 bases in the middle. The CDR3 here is CASSLATDSGNTIYF. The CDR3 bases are TGTGCCAGCAGCTTAGCGACCGACTCTGGAAACACCATATATTTT.

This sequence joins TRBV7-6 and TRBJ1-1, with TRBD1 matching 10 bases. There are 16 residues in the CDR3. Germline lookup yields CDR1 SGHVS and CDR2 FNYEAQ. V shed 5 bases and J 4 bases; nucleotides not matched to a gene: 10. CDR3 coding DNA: TGTGCCAGCAGCCTAGGACAGGGGGGGTTAGGCACTGAAGCTTTCTTT. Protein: CASSLGQGGLGTEAFF.

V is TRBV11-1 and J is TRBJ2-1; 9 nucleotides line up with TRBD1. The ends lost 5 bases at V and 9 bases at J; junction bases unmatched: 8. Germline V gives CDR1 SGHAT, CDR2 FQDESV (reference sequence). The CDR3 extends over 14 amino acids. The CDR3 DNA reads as TGTGCCAGCAGCCGGACAGGGGCCCGAAGTGAGCAGTTCTTC. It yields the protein CASSRTGARSEQFF.

The CDR3 region is CASSLSGSYNEQFF. The CDR3 coding sequence is TGTGCCAGCAGTCTCAGCGGCTCCTACAATGAGCAGTTCTTC. The chain links TRBV27 to TRBJ2-1, with D possibly TRBD2 on 5 matching bases. The CDR3 is made up of 14 amino acids. Germline lookup yields CDR1 MNHEY and CDR2 SMNVEV (reference sequence). V was trimmed by 5 bases and J by 0 bases, leaving 8 bases between them.

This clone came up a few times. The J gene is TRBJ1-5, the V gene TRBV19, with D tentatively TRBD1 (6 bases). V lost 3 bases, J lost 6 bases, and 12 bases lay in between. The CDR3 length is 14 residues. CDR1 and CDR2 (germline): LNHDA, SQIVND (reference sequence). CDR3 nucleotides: TGTGCCAGTAGTATGGATGGGGGGGCTCAGCCCCAGCATTTT. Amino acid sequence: CASSMDGGAQPQHF.

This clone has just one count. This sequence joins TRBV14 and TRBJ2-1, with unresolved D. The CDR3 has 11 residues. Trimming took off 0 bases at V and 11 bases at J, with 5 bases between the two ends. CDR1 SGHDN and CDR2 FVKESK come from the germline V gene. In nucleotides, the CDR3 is TGTGCCAGCAGCCAAGATCTAAAGCAGTTCTTC. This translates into CASSQDLKQFF.

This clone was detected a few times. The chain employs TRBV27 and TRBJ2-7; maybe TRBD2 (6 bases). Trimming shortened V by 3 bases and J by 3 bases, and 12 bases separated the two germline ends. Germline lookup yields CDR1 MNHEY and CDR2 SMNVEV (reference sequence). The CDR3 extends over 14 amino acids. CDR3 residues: CASSLVGGLYEQYF. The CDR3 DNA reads TGTGCCAGCAGTTTGGTGGGGGGACTCTACGAGCAGTACTTC.

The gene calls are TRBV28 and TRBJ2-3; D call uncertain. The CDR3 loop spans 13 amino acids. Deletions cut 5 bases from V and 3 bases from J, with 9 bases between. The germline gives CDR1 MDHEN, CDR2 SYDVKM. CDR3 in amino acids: CASSPPLTDTQYF. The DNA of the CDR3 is TGTGCCAGCAGTCCCCCCCTAACAGATACGCAGTATTTT.